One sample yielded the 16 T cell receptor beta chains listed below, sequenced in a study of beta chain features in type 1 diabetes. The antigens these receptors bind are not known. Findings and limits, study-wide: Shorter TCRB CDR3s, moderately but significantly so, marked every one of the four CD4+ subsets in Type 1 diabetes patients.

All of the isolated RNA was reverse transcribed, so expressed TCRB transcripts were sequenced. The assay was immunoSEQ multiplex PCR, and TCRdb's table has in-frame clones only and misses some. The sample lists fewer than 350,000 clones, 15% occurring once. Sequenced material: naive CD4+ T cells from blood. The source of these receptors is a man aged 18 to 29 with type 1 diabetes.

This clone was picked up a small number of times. The CDR3 nucleotides read TGTGCCAGCAGGTACAGGGTAGGTGAGCGTGGCTACACCTTC. Residues: CASRYRVGERGYTF. The chain carries TRBV27 and TRBJ1-2; a possible D gene is TRBD1 (6 bases). V lost 6 bases and J 7 bases, leaving 18 bases between the germline ends. This CDR3 comprises 14 residues. Germline CDR1 MNHEY, CDR2 SMNVEV (reference sequence).

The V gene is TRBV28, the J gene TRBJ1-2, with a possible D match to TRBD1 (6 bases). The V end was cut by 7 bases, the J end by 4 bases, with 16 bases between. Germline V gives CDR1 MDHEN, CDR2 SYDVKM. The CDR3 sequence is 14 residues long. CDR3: CASTIEQGRYGYTF. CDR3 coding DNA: TGTGCCAGCACGATAGAACAGGGTCGCTATGGCTACACCTTC.

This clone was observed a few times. The CDR3 sequence is CASSFGQGISGNTIYF. The CDR3 region has the DNA TGTGCCAGCAGCTTCGGGCAGGGCATCTCTGGAAACACCATATATTTT. The rearrangement uses TRBV5-4 and TRBJ1-3; weak D call: TRBD1 (5 bases). The CDR3 runs 16 residues. The germline gives CDR1 SGHNT, CDR2 YYREEE (reference sequence). The V and J ends lost 2 bases and 0 bases respectively, with 12 bases between them.

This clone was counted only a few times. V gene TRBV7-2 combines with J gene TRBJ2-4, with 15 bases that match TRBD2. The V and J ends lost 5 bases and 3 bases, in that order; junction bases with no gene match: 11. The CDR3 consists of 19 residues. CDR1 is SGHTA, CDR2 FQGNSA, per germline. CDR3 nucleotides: TGTGCCAGCAGCCCCCGCGGACTAGCGGGGGGGCCCTTCAAAAACATTCAGTACTTC. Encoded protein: CASSPRGLAGGPFKNIQYF.

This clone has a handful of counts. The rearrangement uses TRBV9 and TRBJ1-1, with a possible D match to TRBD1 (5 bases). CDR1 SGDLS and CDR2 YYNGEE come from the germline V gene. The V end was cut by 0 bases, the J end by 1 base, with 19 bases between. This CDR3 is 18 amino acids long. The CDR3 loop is CASSVVFGQGQENTEAFF. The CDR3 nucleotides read TGTGCCAGCAGCGTAGTTTTCGGGCAGGGTCAAGAGAACACTGAAGCTTTCTTT.

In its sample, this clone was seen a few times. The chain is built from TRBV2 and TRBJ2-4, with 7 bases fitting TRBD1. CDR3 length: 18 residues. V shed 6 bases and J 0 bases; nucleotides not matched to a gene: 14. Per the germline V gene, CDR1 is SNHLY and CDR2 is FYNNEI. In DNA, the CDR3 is TGTGCCAGCAGCGACAGGGACAGCAGAAGCTTAGCCAAAAACATTCAGTACTTC. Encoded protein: CASSDRDSRSLAKNIQYF.

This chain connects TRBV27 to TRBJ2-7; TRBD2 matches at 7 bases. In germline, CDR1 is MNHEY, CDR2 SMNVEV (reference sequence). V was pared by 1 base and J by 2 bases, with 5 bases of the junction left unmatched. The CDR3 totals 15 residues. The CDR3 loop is CASSLLPSGAYEQYF. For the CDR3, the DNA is TGTGCCAGCAGTTTATTACCTAGCGGAGCCTACGAGCAGTACTTC.

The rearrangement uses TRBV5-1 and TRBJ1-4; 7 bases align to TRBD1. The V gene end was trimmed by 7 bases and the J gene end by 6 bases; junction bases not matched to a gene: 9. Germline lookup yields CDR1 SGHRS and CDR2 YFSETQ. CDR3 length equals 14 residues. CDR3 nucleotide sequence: TGCGCCAGCTGCTACACAGGGGCAGATGAAAAACTGTTTTTT. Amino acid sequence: CASCYTGADEKLFF. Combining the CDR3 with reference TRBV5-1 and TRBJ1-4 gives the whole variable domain KAGVTQTPRYLIKTRGQQVTLSCSPISGHRSVSWYQQTPGQGLQFLFEYFSETQRNKGNFPGRFSGRQFSNSRSEMNVSTLELGDSALYLCASCYTGADEKLFFGSGTQLSVL.

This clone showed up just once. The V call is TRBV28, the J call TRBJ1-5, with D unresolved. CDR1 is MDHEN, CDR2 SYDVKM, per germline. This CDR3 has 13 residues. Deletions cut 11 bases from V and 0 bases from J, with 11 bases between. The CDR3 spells CAAVGASNQPQHF. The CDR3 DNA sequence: TGTGCCGCCGTAGGAGCTAGCAATCAGCCCCAGCATTTT.

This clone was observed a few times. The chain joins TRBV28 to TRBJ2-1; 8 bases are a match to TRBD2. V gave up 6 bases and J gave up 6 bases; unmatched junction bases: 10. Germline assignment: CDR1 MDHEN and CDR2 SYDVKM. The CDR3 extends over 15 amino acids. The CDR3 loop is CASSPTSAIRNEQFF. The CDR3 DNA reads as TGTGCCAGCAGCCCGACTAGCGCCATTCGCAATGAGCAGTTCTTC.

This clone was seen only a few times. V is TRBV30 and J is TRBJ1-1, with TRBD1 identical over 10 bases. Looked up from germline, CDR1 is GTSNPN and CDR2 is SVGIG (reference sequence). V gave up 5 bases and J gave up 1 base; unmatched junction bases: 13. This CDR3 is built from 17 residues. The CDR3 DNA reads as TGTGCCTGGGGGATGTGGGACAGGGGATATCGGAACACTGAAGCTTTCTTT. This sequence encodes CAWGMWDRGYRNTEAFF.

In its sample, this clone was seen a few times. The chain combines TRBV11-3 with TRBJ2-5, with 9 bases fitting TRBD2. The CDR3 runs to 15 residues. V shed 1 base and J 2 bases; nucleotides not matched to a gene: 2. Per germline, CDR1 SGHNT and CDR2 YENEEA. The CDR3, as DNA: TGTGCCAGCAGCTTAGGGCTAGCGGGGCAAGAGACCCAGTACTTC. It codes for CASSLGLAGQETQYF.

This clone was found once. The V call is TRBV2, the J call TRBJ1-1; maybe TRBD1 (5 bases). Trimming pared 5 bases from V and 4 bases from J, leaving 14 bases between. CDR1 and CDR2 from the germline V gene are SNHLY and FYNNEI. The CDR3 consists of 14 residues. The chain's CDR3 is CASSPSQGLTEAFF. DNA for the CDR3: TGTGCCAGCAGTCCGTCCCAGGGACTCACTGAAGCTTTCTTT.

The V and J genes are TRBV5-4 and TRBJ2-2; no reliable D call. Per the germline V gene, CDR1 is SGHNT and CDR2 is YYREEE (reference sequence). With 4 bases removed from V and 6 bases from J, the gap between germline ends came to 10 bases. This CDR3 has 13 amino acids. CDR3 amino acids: CASSALEPGELFF. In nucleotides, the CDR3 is TGTGCCAGCAGCGCTCTAGAACCCGGGGAGCTGTTTTTT.

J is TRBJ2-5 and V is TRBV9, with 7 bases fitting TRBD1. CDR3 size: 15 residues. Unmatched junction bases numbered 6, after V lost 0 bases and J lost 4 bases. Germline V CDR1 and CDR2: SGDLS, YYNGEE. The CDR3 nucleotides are TGTGCCAGCAGCGTAGAGGGACAGCCGGGAGAGACCCAGTACTTC. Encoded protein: CASSVEGQPGETQYF.

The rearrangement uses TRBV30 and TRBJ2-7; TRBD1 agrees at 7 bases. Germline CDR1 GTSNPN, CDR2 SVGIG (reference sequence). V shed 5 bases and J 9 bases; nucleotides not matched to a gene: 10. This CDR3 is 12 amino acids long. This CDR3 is CAWADRVVGQYF. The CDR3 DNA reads TGTGCCTGGGCCGACAGGGTCGTCGGGCAGTACTTC.